This T cell receptor beta chain appears in the sequencing data of a study of PD-L1 blockade in urothelial cancer. Per germline, CDR1 MGHRA and CDR2 YSYEKL. CDR3 length: 14 residues. V dropped 3 bases and J dropped 2; count of bases not matched to a gene: 3. As to this clone: Its matching antigen is unknown.

Repertoires were generated with immunoSEQ multiplex PCR, while TCRdb's copy carries only in-frame clones and drops some. Of about 39,000 clones in the sample, approximately 89% were seen once. Stated time point: pretreatment peripheral blood. Patient sample counts ranged from 1 to 8, pretreatment and on-treatment. The study, taken as a whole, reports: Below-median pretreatment blood TCR clonality was associated with improved progression-free and overall survival.

The clonotype comes from a woman aged 60 to 75 with urothelial cancer. The sequencing here drew on PBMCs, taken around atezolizumab (anti-PD-L1) treatment. The chain uses TRBV4-1 and TRBJ2-7; 8 nucleotides align to TRBD2. CDR3 DNA: TGCGCCAGCAGCCAGGTAGCGGGAACCTACGAGCAGTACTTC. This gives the protein CASSQVAGTYEQYF.